This TCR beta chain was retrieved from a study of response to subunit inactivated influenza vaccine. Unmatched junction bases numbered 17, after V lost 5 bases and J lost 0 bases. The CDR3 is 20 residues long. TCRdb ran MiXCR on the RT-PCR reads and lists one entry per CDR3 protein. The repertoire has more than 200,000 distinct CDR3 sequences, less than 15% of them found once; the top ten carry about 7.8%. Study observations and caveats: Each seasonal flu vaccination may recruit only limited new T cells, authors suggested.

This clonotype was recorded at least ten times. Its antigen remains unknown. The chain has TRBV12-3 or TRBV12-4 and TRBJ2-3; 10 bases agree with TRBD1. This TCR derives from a man over 45 who received an inactivated influenza vaccine. This sample comprised non-naive T cells sorted from PBMCs, obtained about 14 days before vaccination. CDR3 DNA sequence: TGTGCCAGCAGTCGTACTGGAGCCGGGACAGGGGACCGTAGCACAGATACGCAGTATTTT. Protein: CASSRTGAGTGDRSTDTQYF.